This T cell receptor (beta chain) was documented in a study of long-term antiretroviral therapy in people with HIV. Study-level findings and limits: Diversity measured after ART increased yet remained under transplant donor controls.

As regards this clone: Its matching antigen is unknown. At one of its ends the junction is not consistent with the germline gene, which may arise from a read error.

CDR3 size: 17 residues. CDR1 is LNHDA and CDR2 is SQIVND in the germline V gene (reference sequence). Sequencing used immunoSEQ v3.0 at survey level. Clones were sequenced by immunoSEQ multiplex PCR, and TCRdb holds only the in-frame ones, with some missing. The sample has approximately 20,000 clones; around 78% are singletons. This receptor was taken from a man aged 45-60 years with HIV. Material: unsorted PBMCs, obtained 2.2 years after starting antiretroviral therapy. The genes are TRBV19 and TRBJ2-5, with 7 bases aligning to TRBD2. For the CDR3, the DNA is TGTGCCAGTAGTATTAGGGGAGGGGCCGGCGGTGGGGAGACCCAATACTTC. Its translation: CASSIRGGAGGGETQYF.